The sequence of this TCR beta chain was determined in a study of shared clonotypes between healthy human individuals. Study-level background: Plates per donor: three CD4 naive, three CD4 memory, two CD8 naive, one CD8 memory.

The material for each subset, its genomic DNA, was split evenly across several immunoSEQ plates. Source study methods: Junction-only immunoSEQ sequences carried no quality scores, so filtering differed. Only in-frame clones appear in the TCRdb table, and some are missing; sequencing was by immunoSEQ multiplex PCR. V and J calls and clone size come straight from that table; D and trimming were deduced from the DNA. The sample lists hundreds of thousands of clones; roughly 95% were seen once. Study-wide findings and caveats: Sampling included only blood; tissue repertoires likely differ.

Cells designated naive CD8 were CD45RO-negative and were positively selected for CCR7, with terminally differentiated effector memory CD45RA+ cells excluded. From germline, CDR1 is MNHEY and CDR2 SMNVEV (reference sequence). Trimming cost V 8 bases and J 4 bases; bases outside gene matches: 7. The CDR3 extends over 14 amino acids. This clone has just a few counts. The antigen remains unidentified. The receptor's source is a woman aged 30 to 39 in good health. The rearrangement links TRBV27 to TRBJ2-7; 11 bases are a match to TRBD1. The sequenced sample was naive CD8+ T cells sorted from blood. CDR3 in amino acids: CASSRTGGRYEQYF. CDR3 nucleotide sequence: TGTGCCAGCTCCCGGACAGGGGGCAGGTACGAGCAGTACTTC.